One T cell receptor beta chain is described in this entry. In germline, CDR1 is MNHEY, CDR2 SVGEGT. The CDR3 is 12 amino acids. TCRdb reanalysed the 5' RACE reads using MiXCR and keeps one entry per CDR3 protein. The repertoire holds hundreds of thousands of distinct CDR3 sequences, around 4% seen once, with around a quarter in the top ten. The data belong to a study of T cells after yellow fever vaccination. This TCR derives from a man aged 18 to 30 who received the YFV17D yellow fever vaccine. The gene calls are TRBV6-2 or TRBV6-3 and TRBJ2-4; D ambiguous. This sample comprised PBMCs, obtained on the day of the yellow fever booster vaccination. Here the CDR3 reads CARCRFRDIQYF. CDR3 nucleotide sequence: TGTGCGAGGTGTCGATTTAGGGACATTCAGTACTTC.